Following are 10 T cell receptor beta chains from one sample sequenced in a study of T cells in Graves' hyperthyroidism and ophthalmopathy. TCR beta CDR3 regions were amplified from RNA transcripts. HTBI primers were employed in a first-round RT-PCR of the TCR CDR3. MiXCR, run by TCRdb on the multiplex PCR reads, gives a single entry per CDR3 protein. In the table there are about 380,000 distinct CDR3 sequences, about 13% of which are singletons. Material: blood. The source is a man younger than 45 with Graves' hyperthyroidism that later progressed to Graves' ophthalmopathy.

This clonotype showed up just a few times. The V call is TRBV4-1, the J call TRBJ2-1; TRBD1 aligns across 9 bases. Trimming at V came to 4 bases and at J to 5 bases, leaving 6 bases not matched to a gene. The CDR3 extends over 15 amino acids. Germline V gene lookup returns CDR1 MGHRA and CDR2 YSYEKL. CDR3 residues: CASSPRQGDHNEQFF. The CDR3 DNA follows: TGCGCCAGCAGCCCTCGACAGGGGGACCACAATGAGCAGTTCTTC.

Comments on this clonotype: A read error may produce the germline difference seen at one junction end. The rearrangement uses TRBV10-1 and TRBJ2-3, with TRBD1 matching over 9 bases. Per germline, CDR1 WNHNN and CDR2 SYGVQD (reference sequence). CDR3 size: 17 residues. The CDR3 DNA reads as TGCACCAGCAGTCCCCCCCCCGGGACAGGGAGACAAGATACGCAGTATTTT. Protein sequence: CTSSPPPGTGRQDTQYF.

This clonotype was counted ten times or more. The rearrangement links TRBV7-9 to TRBJ2-7; 9 bases match TRBD2. The germline CDR1 and CDR2 sequences are SEHNR and FQNEAQ (reference sequence). With 8 bases clipped from V and 3 bases from J, the junction kept 8 bases outside the gene matches. This CDR3 has 14 residues. This CDR3 reads CASGYSGGLYEQYF. In nucleotides, the CDR3 is TGTGCCAGCGGCTATAGCGGGGGCCTCTACGAGCAGTACTTC. The variable domain in full, with the rest retrieved from reference TRBV7-9 and TRBJ2-7, is DTGVSQNPRHKITKRGQNVTFRCDPISEHNRLYWYRQTLGQGPEFLTYFQNEAQLEKSRLLSDRFSAERPKGSFSTLEIQRTEQGDSAMYLCASGYSGGLYEQYFGPGTRLTVT.

V usage is TRBV6-1 and J usage is TRBJ1-2; 8 nucleotides agree with TRBD1. The CDR3 runs 15 residues. Looked up from germline, CDR1 is MNHNS and CDR2 is SASEGT. V was clipped by 5 bases and J by 2 bases; unmatched bases: 7. CDR3 coding DNA: TGTGCCAGCAGTACTCAGGGGGCTAGGAACTATGGCTACACCTTC. Residues: CASSTQGARNYGYTF.

This clonotype came up many times. This rearrangement joins TRBV12-3 or TRBV12-4 to TRBJ2-7; 7 positions agree with TRBD1. With V trimmed by 4 bases and J by 0 bases, 6 bases remained unmatched. The CDR3 sequence is 15 residues long. The DNA for the CDR3 is TGTGCCAGCAGTTCACGGGACAGCTACTCCTACGAGCAGTACTTC. Residues: CASSSRDSYSYEQYF.

This clonotype has just a few counts. This rearrangement joins TRBV20-1 to TRBJ2-7; 7 bases map to TRBD1. CDR1 DFQATT and CDR2 SNEGSKA come from the germline V gene (reference sequence). CDR3 length: 16 amino acids. The trim removed 3 bases at V and 2 bases at J, leaving 13 bases unmatched. The DNA of the CDR3 is TGCAGTGCTAGGAACCCGGGACAGCTGATTACCTACGAGCAGTACTTC. This sequence encodes CSARNPGQLITYEQYF.

The table lists this clonotype with many counts. The chain recombines TRBV12-3 or TRBV12-4 with TRBJ2-3, with 10 bases fitting TRBD2. V lost 4 bases and J lost 3; bases outside the gene matches: 1. The CDR3 extends over 14 amino acids. CDR3 loop: CASSSTSGTDTQYF. The DNA for the CDR3 is TGTGCCAGCAGTTCGACTAGCGGGACAGATACGCAGTATTTT.

Comment on this clonotype: One base away lies a much larger clone, so this may be a sequencing read error. The chain carries TRBV11-2 and TRBJ2-1, with 7 bases identical to TRBD1. CDR1 and CDR2 (germline): SGHAT, FQNNGV. CDR3 length: 15 residues. Unmatched junction bases numbered 8, after V lost 5 bases and J lost 4 bases. CDR3 residues: CASSLPDRRYNEQFF. CDR3 nucleotides: TGTGCCAGCAGCCTTCCGGACAGGAGATACAATGAGCAGTTCTTC.

This clonotype has at least ten counts. The chain joins TRBV30 to TRBJ2-7; the D is unclear. V shed 0 bases and J shed 5 bases, with 8 bases lying between them. Per the germline V gene, CDR1 is GTSNPN and CDR2 is SVGIG (reference sequence). This CDR3 region has 12 residues. CDR3 residues: CAWSVRWDEQYF. CDR3 bases: TGTGCCTGGAGTGTACGCTGGGACGAGCAGTACTTC.

Here the CDR3 reads CAIRPDRNTEAFF. The CDR3 nucleotides read TGTGCCATCAGACCTGACAGGAACACTGAAGCTTTCTTT. This chain connects TRBV10-3 to TRBJ1-1; D may be TRBD1 (5 bases). This CDR3 region has 13 residues. Germline V CDR1 and CDR2: ENHRY, SYGVKD. V lost 6 bases and J lost 1, with 9 bases in between.